This T cell receptor beta chain derives from a study of regulatory T cells in long-lasting Graves disease. Construction of the TCR beta libraries employed iRepertoire HTBI primers in conjunction with Arm-PCR of CDR3 regions. TCRdb independently ran MiXCR on the multiplex PCR reads; one entry per CDR3 protein. The table lists a few hundred thousand distinct CDR3 sequences, 23% of them singletons. Regarding time point: persistent/refractory GD, antithyroid drugs over 5 years with positive TRAb. Extracted RNA from PBMCs served as the source of the TCR library. This clonotype was seen only once. Germline V gene lookup returns CDR1 SGHRS and CDR2 YFSETQ. The length of the CDR3 is 18 residues. V dropped 3 bases and J dropped 1; count of bases not matched to a gene: 12.

This sequence originates from a female donor with Graves disease. The material was peripheral blood mononuclear cells (PBMCs), obtained when the disease was refractory, from a patient treated with antithyroid drugs. The V gene is TRBV5-1, the J gene TRBJ2-3; TRBD2 aligns across 9 bases. This CDR3 reads CASSYFGNSGSGTDTQYF. The CDR3 DNA is TGCGCCAGCAGCTATTTTGGTAATAGCGGGAGTGGCACAGATACGCAGTATTTT. The full variable domain, in which reference TRBV5-1 and TRBJ2-3 provide the parts outside the CDR3, is KAGVTQTPRYLIKTRGQQVTLSCSPISGHRSVSWYQQTPGQGLQFLFEYFSETQRNKGNFPGRFSGRQFSNSRSEMNVSTLELGDSALYLCASSYFGNSGSGTDTQYFGPGTRLTVL.